What follows is one T cell receptor (beta chain) and its context. What it recognizes is unknown. These data originate in a study of cytomegalovirus exposure and HLA in healthy donors. Regarding the study as a whole: Sequencing likely generated an artifact that appeared as a cluster of highly shared sequence variants. It was taken for granted in presence/absence analyses that sequencing depth across donors was roughly uniform. About 87% or about 30% of the time was how often most TCR beta V segments were productive, according to an earlier analysis. Generally TCR sequences proved uncommon, though certain public TCRs appeared in numerous donors.

V was pared by 5 bases and J by 2 bases, with 16 bases between. The CDR3 runs 15 residues. CDR1 and CDR2 from the germline V gene are SGHNT and YENEEA. The PCR contained 60 Vbeta and 13 Jbeta primers. The data were produced by immunoSEQ multiplex PCR, yet TCRdb's version contains in-frame clones alone and is incomplete. The sample shows around 170,000 clones, roughly 79% of them seen only once. The V and J genes are TRBV11-3 and TRBJ2-7, with D perhaps matching TRBD1 (6 bases). The specimen sequenced was PBMCs. The clonotype originates from a woman aged 45-60 years in good health and CMV-seropositive. The CDR3 DNA sequence: TGTGCCAGCAGCCCAACAGGGAGTGGGGCCTACGAGCAGTACTTC. It encodes CASSPTGSGAYEQYF.